The next 17 T cell receptor beta chains were all read from a single sample in a study of OX40 agonist ivuxolimab in advanced cancers. Libraries came from the immunoSEQ multiplex PCR assay. TCRdb obtained this table from immuneACCESS and retained in-frame rearrangements with V and J assigned. These tables miss some clones; where compared with another copy, unresolved V genes account for less than half of the shortfall, and the remainder is unexplained. The sample table contains more than 50,000 clones; only one count was recorded for 80% of them. Of the sample, around 4.5% is held by the ten largest clones. Source: CD4+ or CD8+ T cells sorted from blood, taken in a trial of the OX40 agonist ivuxolimab. The receptors derive from an adult with an advanced solid tumor such as melanoma, head and neck, liver or kidney cancer.

The chain links TRBV28 to TRBJ1-2; 9 bases agree with TRBD1. Germline V gene lookup returns CDR1 MDHEN and CDR2 SYDVKM. V dropped 4 bases and J dropped 2; count of bases not matched to a gene: 5. The CDR3 covers 15 residues. The CDR3 loop reads CASSSQGAVNYGYTF. The DNA for the CDR3 is TGTGCCAGCAGTTCACAGGGGGCCGTCAACTATGGCTACACCTTC.

The chain couples TRBV10-3 to TRBJ2-2, with D possibly matching TRBD2 (5 bases). The CDR3 extends over 12 amino acids. V was shortened by 8 bases and J by 5 bases, with 9 bases between the two germline ends. The germline CDR1 and CDR2 sequences are ENHRY and SYGVKD. The CDR3 protein is CAIRSGTGELFF. CDR3 DNA: TGTGCCATCCGAAGCGGAACCGGGGAGCTGTTTTTT.

The V gene is TRBV4-2, the J gene TRBJ2-2; the match to TRBD2 covers 10 bases. Germline V lookup: CDR1 LGHNA, CDR2 YNFKEQ. This CDR3 is built from 17 residues. Losses at the gene ends were 0 bases for V and 2 bases for J; bases not matched to a gene: 3. The CDR3 region has the DNA TGTGCCAGCAGCCAAGATCTAGCGGGGGTCAACACCGGGGAGCTGTTTTTT. This translates into CASSQDLAGVNTGELFF.

This sequence joins TRBV10-1 and TRBJ2-3; TRBD1 agrees at 7 bases. With V trimmed by 4 bases and J by 1 base, 5 bases remained unmatched. There are 15 residues in the CDR3. Germline V gene sequence: CDR1 WNHNN, CDR2 SYGVQD (reference sequence). CDR3 nucleotides: TGCGCCAGCAGTGTAGCCGGGACAGGCACAGATACGCAGTATTTT. It encodes CASSVAGTGTDTQYF.

The chain is built from TRBV19 and TRBJ1-6; D is unresolved. The ends were cut back, 5 bases at V and 9 bases at J, with 8 bases in the middle. This CDR3 is 12 amino acids long. The germline V gene has CDR1 LNHDA and CDR2 SQIVND (reference sequence). CDR3 in amino acids: CASSFHLSPLHF. CDR3 in DNA: TGTGCCAGTAGTTTCCACCTTTCACCCCTCCACTTT.

The chain recombines TRBV19 with TRBJ1-2; D not certain. Trimming took 5 bases from V and 3 from J, leaving 10 bases between them. The CDR3 contains 13 residues. CDR1 is LNHDA and CDR2 is SQIVND in the germline V gene (reference sequence). CDR3 bases: TGTGCCAGTAGTCCAGGCGCCTACTATGGCTACACCTTC. It is translated as CASSPGAYYGYTF.

The chain links TRBV29-1 to TRBJ1-2; the D gene is possibly TRBD1 (5 bases). Per the germline V gene, CDR1 is SQVTM and CDR2 is ANQGSEA. V gave up 4 bases and J gave up 2 bases, with 8 bases separating them. The CDR3 is 12 amino acids. The CDR3 nucleotides read TGCAGCGTTGGTGAGGGGAACTATGGCTACACCTTC. This translates into CSVGEGNYGYTF. Full variable domain (missing parts from reference TRBV29-1 and TRBJ1-2): SAVISQKPSRDICQRGTSLTIQCQVDSQVTMMFWYRQQPGQSLTLIATANQGSEATYESGFVIDKFPISRPNLTFSTLTVSNMSPEDSSIYLCSVGEGNYGYTFGSGTRLTVV.

This clone has only a few counts. CDR3 amino acids: CASSLSGSREQYF. For the CDR3, the DNA is TGCGCCAGCAGCTTGAGCGGGAGTCGGGAGCAGTACTTC. The chain recombines TRBV5-1 with TRBJ2-7; 8 bases map to TRBD2. This CDR3 comprises 13 residues. J lost 7 bases, V lost 1 base, and 4 bases had no gene match. Germline lookup yields CDR1 SGHRS and CDR2 YFSETQ.

The rearrangement uses TRBV19 and TRBJ1-1, with D maybe TRBD1 (6 bases). Germline lookup yields CDR1 LNHDA and CDR2 SQIVND (reference sequence). The length of the CDR3 is 15 residues. V lost 1 base and J 4 bases, leaving 13 bases between the germline ends. Written as DNA, the CDR3 is TGTGCCAGTAGTATAGTGAACAGGGCAGGCACTGAAGCTTTCTTT. Protein sequence: CASSIVNRAGTEAFF.

The chain combines TRBV6-4 with TRBJ1-5; TRBD1 agrees at 7 bases. The V gene's germline CDR1 is MRHNA and CDR2 SNTAGT. This CDR3 is built from 14 residues. V lost 4 bases, J lost 7 bases, and 7 bases stayed unmatched. CDR3 sequence: CASSVATGRQPQHF. CDR3 DNA: TGTGCCAGCAGTGTCGCGACAGGGCGACAGCCCCAGCATTTT.

The genes are TRBV11-3 and TRBJ2-4; D is uncertain. V dropped 3 bases and J dropped 2 bases, with 20 bases sitting between them. Germline loops: CDR1 SGHNT, CDR2 YENEEA. This CDR3 region has 18 residues. The CDR3 DNA reads TGTGCCAGCAGCTTGGCCCCAGGAGAGCTCTCAACCAAAAACATTCAGTACTTC. This sequence encodes CASSLAPGELSTKNIQYF.

This clone was detected a few times. The rearrangement uses TRBV5-6 and TRBJ2-5, with TRBD2 identical over 13 bases. The CDR3 extends over 13 amino acids. Trimming at V came to 4 bases and at J to 11 bases, leaving 5 bases not matched to a gene. Germline CDR1 reads SGHDT; CDR2 reads YYEEEE. The DNA for the CDR3 is TGTGCCAGCAGCCTCGGACTAGCGGGGGTGCAGTACTTC. Translated, it gives CASSLGLAGVQYF.

This clone was counted a few times. This sequence joins TRBV27 and TRBJ1-2; D remains unclear. V gave up 7 bases and J gave up 3 bases, with 9 bases separating them. The CDR3 covers 12 residues. The germline CDR1 and CDR2 sequences are MNHEY and SMNVEV (reference sequence). The CDR3 here is CASKERDYGYTF. In nucleotides, the CDR3 is TGTGCCAGCAAGGAGAGAGACTATGGCTACACCTTC.

The rearrangement links TRBV27 to TRBJ1-2; D is perhaps TRBD1 (5 bases). There are 13 residues in the CDR3. Trimming stripped 5 bases from V and 6 bases from J, with 13 bases between. The germline V gene has CDR1 MNHEY and CDR2 SMNVEV (reference sequence). The CDR3 DNA reads as TGTGCCAGCAGTGGAGCCAGGGCGAATGGCTACACCTTC. The encoded protein is CASSGARANGYTF.

This clone was recorded a few times. The CDR3 DNA is TGCGCCAGCAGCGACCGACAGTCCGCCGATGGCTACACCTTC. Translation gives CASSDRQSADGYTF. V usage is TRBV5-1 and J usage is TRBJ1-2; TRBD1 is a possible D gene (5 bases). V was clipped by 4 bases and J by 6 bases, with 16 bases between them. Germline V gives CDR1 SGHRS, CDR2 YFSETQ. The CDR3 totals 14 residues.

This clone was counted between two and nine times. The chain links TRBV2 to TRBJ1-5; 8 nucleotides agree with TRBD1. Germline V CDR1 and CDR2: SNHLY, FYNNEI. The V segment lost 5 bases and the J segment 1 base; nucleotides outside the gene matches: 13. This CDR3 region has 18 residues. This chain's CDR3 is CASSLPHNRGKSNQPQHF. For the CDR3, the DNA is TGTGCCAGCAGTTTACCCCACAACAGGGGGAAAAGCAATCAGCCCCAGCATTTT.

The chain joins TRBV27 to TRBJ2-2, with 9 bases aligning to TRBD1. Germline CDR1 is MNHEY and CDR2 is SMNVEV (reference sequence). The V gene end was trimmed by 2 bases and the J gene end by 7 bases; junction bases not matched to a gene: 17. This CDR3 has 19 amino acids. The CDR3 is CASSLTRTGALRAGGELFF. CDR3 coding DNA: TGTGCCAGCAGTTTAACCCGGACAGGGGCTCTGCGGGCGGGCGGGGAGCTGTTTTTT.